This TCR beta chain emerged from a study of T cell responses to AZD1222 COVID-19 vaccine. Per germline, CDR1 SEHNR and CDR2 FQNEAQ (reference sequence). This CDR3 is built from 13 residues. The V end was cut by 2 bases, the J end by 6 bases, with 10 bases between. Some clones are missing from TCRdb's copy, which holds only in-frame ones; the method was immunoSEQ multiplex PCR. Counted here are under 110,000 clones, approximately 87% occurring once; the ten biggest clones make up around 5.1%. The source is an adult in good health. The chain is built from TRBV7-9 and TRBJ1-1; maybe TRBD1 (5 bases). The source was peripheral blood, collected on day 0 of AZD1222 vaccination. CDR3 residues: CASSLLTESEAFF. CDR3 nucleotide sequence: TGTGCCAGCAGCTTATTGACAGAGTCTGAAGCTTTCTTT.